The 5 T cell receptor beta chains below were found in one sample sequenced in a study of ipilimumab plus nivolumab after autologous stem cell transplantation. Some clones are missing from TCRdb's copy, which holds only in-frame ones; the method was immunoSEQ multiplex PCR. Of 20,000 to 25,000 clones listed, just over 85% are singletons. Material: PBMCs, obtained in a trial of ipilimumab plus nivolumab as post-transplant consolidation. The receptors come from a male donor with diffuse large B-cell lymphoma.

The rearrangement joins TRBV2 to TRBJ1-1, with D perhaps matching TRBD1 (5 bases). With 6 bases removed from V and 1 base from J, the gap between germline ends came to 15 bases. Germline CDR1 SNHLY, CDR2 FYNNEI. CDR3 size: 15 residues. CDR3 nucleotides: TGTGCCAGCAGGGGGGTCGGACTCCGGAACACTGAAGCTTTCTTT. As protein: CASRGVGLRNTEAFF.

Concerning this clone itself: Its ends do not fully match the called genes, so a read error is possible. The chain links TRBV11-2 to TRBJ2-7; TRBD1 agrees at 8 bases. Looked up from germline, CDR1 is SGHAT and CDR2 is FQNNGV. There are 12 residues in the CDR3. This chain's CDR3 is CASSLYGTGISF. The CDR3 nucleotides read TGTGCCAGCAGCTTATACGGGACAGGCATTTCTTTC. Full variable domain (missing parts from reference TRBV11-2 and TRBJ2-7): EAGVAQSPRYKIIEKRQSVAFWCNPISGHATLYWYQQILGQGPKLLIQFQNNGVVDDSQLPKDRFSAERLKGVDSTLKIQPAKLEDSAVYLCASSLYGTGISFGPGTRLTVT.

V gene TRBV5-6 combines with J gene TRBJ1-6; no definite D call. The CDR3 is 15 amino acids. Germline loops: CDR1 SGHDT, CDR2 YYEEEE. The ends were cut back, 0 bases at V and 8 bases at J, with 12 bases in the middle. The CDR3 spells CASSLAGVDDSPLHF. Written as DNA, the CDR3 is TGTGCCAGCAGCTTGGCCGGCGTAGATGATTCACCCCTCCACTTT.

The rearrangement uses TRBV4-1 and TRBJ2-5; TRBD2 aligns across 8 bases. There are 15 residues in the CDR3. Per germline, CDR1 MGHRA and CDR2 YSYEKL. V dropped 1 base and J dropped 3; count of bases not matched to a gene: 4. The CDR3 region has the DNA TGCGCCAGCAGCCAAGTCGGCGGGGGGAAAGAGACCCAGTACTTC. This codes for CASSQVGGGKETQYF.

The rearrangement joins TRBV28 to TRBJ1-5, with 7 bases matching TRBD1. CDR1 is MDHEN and CDR2 is SYDVKM in the germline V gene. With V trimmed by 7 bases and J by 1 base, 7 bases remained unmatched. The CDR3 runs 15 residues. The CDR3 protein is CASNGGGGSNQPQHF. In DNA, the CDR3 is TGTGCCAGCAACGGAGGGGGCGGGAGCAATCAGCCCCAGCATTTT.